This TCR beta chain was identified during a study of T-cell memory formation after mild COVID-19. TCRdb re-called the 5' RACE reads through MiXCR, storing one row per CDR3 protein. The data contain some 450,000 distinct CDR3 sequences, 20% of them singletons. This clonotype appeared a few times. V lost 3 bases to trimming and J lost 5 bases, with 7 bases between them. CDR1 and CDR2 from the germline V gene are SQVTM and ANQGSEA. This CDR3 comprises 11 residues. The clonotype was recovered from an adult woman who had mild COVID-19 (a few samples of this study predate the infection). Cell type and time point are not known. The V gene is TRBV29-1, the J gene TRBJ2-5; D call uncertain. The sequencing sample was made of PBMCs or a T cell subset sorted from them (not recorded which). This chain's CDR3 is CSVEEWETQYF. CDR3 DNA: TGCAGCGTTGAGGAATGGGAGACCCAGTACTTC. Full variable domain (missing parts from reference TRBV29-1 and TRBJ2-5): SAVISQKPSRDICQRGTSLTIQCQVDSQVTMMFWYRQQPGQSLTLIATANQGSEATYESGFVIDKFPISRPNLTFSTLTVSNMSPEDSSIYLCSVEEWETQYFGPGTRLLVL.